This T cell receptor (beta chain) stems from a study of T cells after yellow fever vaccination (dated by TCRdb to about 2019). At the level of the whole study: The SMART-Seq v4 Ultra Low Input RNA kit was used to prepare libraries from fractions with low cell numbers. To follow T-cell clones before and after primary and booster YFV17D yellow fever vaccination, bulk TCR alpha and beta repertoires were sequenced over time. Blood samples were taken at several timepoints before and after primary and secondary immunization, and bulk PBMC replicates and cell subsets were isolated. Two healthy male donors, one aged 18 to 30 and one aged 30 to 40 years, made up the cohort.

TCR cDNA was made using 5'RACE template switching, a step that added a universal primer site and unique molecular identifiers. cDNA synthesis was primed from both the TCR alpha and TCR beta constant segments. Libraries were amplified in two PCR steps, with sample barcodes and sequencing adapters added in the second step. Libraries were sequenced on Illumina HiSeq 2500 (2x100 bp) or NovaSeq (2x150 bp). In the original analysis: Reads were demultiplexed and collapsed into UMI consensus sequences with MIGEC, and V(D)J alignment was performed with MiXCR. Using edgeR on replicate PBMC samples, clonotypes were called vaccine-responding if FDR was below 0.01 and the log2 fold change was above 5 up to day 15. Bulk clonotypes were assigned CD4 or CD8 identity according to which sequenced CD4 or CD8 repertoire held them at higher abundance. TCRdb passed the public sequencing reads through fastp at Q25 and MiXCR, retaining productive beta sequences. Rows with one shared CDR3 protein collapse into an entry with the most common genes and DNA. These V and J calls rely on TCRdb rather than the paper's analysis. This sample has roughly 300,000 distinct CDR3 sequences in its table, and around 6.8% of those were observed once. 15% to 20% of the sample rests with the top ten.

This clonotype was detected ten times or more. Its antigen target is currently unknown. One base away there is no much larger clone; base qualities are not given. What this sample's treatment or condition label stands for: live attenuated yellow fever vaccine strain. At each blood-draw timepoint, two biological replicates of bulk PBMCs were obtained. A standard Ficoll-Paque protocol was used to isolate PBMCs from peripheral blood. TriZol was used to extract RNA from bulk PBMCs, from CD4 and CD8 fractions, and from dextramer-positive and dextramer-negative fractions. General findings and caveats noted by the study authors: The study included only a couple of donors, which limits how far the findings can be generalized. The secondary T-cell response was weaker than the primary response but faster, peaking on day 5 instead of day 15. Because abundant contaminating clonotypes from the bulk population could be contained in FACS-sorted repertoires, computational filtering was required. Most clones expanded after primary vaccination were re-detected after the booster (around 96% of CD4 and about nine tenths of CD8), suggesting broad memory maintenance. A small fraction of clonotypes appeared in both the CD4 and CD8 compartments, likely as a result of convergent recombination.

V is cut by 1 base and J by 7 bases, and the space between the germline ends is 10 bases. The cysteine opens and the phenylalanine closes a CDR3 of 13 amino acids. Only the CDR3 part of the read is kept: 39 bases, read in frame from the first base. The germline V gene encodes CDR1 SGHTA and CDR2 FQGNSA. The sequence derives from a man in his late teens or twenties who received the YFV17D yellow fever vaccine. The rearranged segments are TRBV7-2 and TRBJ2-5; the D gene is perhaps TRBD1, on 6 matching bases. Sequencing was performed on PBMCs, taken more than 40 days after the first yellow fever vaccination. The DNA is as follows: TGTGCCAGCAGCTTAGACAGGGCGGGGACCCAGTACTTC. The resulting protein is CASSLDRAGTQYF. Where the CDR3 stops, the reference TRBV7-2 and TRBJ2-5 genes take over; the full variable domain is GAGVSQSPSNKVTEKGKDVELRCDPISGHTALYWYRQSLGQGLEFLIYFQGNSAPDKSGLPSDRFSAERTGGSVSTLTIQRTQQEDSAVYLCASSLDRAGTQYFGPGTRLLVL.